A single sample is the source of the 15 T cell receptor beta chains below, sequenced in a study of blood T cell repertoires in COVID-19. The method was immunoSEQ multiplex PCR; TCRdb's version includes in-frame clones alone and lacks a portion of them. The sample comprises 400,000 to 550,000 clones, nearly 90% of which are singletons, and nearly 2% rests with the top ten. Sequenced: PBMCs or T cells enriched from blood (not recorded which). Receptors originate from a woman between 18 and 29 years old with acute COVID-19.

CDR3 DNA sequence: TGTGCCAGCAGTGGACTAGTAAACACCGGGGAGCTGTTTTTT. Translation: CASSGLVNTGELFF. V and J are TRBV11-3 and TRBJ2-2, with 7 bases matching TRBD2. V was clipped by 6 bases and J by 2 bases; unmatched bases: 3. Per germline, CDR1 SGHNT and CDR2 YENEEA. The CDR3 length is 14 residues.

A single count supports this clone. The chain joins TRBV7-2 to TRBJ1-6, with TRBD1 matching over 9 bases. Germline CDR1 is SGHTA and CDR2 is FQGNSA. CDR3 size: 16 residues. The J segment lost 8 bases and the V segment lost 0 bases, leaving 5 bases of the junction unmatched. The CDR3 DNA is TGTGCCAGCAGCTTAGCGCTTGACAGGGGGTATTCACCCCTCCACTTT. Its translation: CASSLALDRGYSPLHF.

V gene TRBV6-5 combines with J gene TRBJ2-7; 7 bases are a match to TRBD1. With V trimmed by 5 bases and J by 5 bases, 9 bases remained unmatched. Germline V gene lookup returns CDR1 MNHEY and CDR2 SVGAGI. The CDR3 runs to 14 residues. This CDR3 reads CASSLRTGRNEQYF. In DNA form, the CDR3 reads TGTGCCAGCAGTCTACGGACAGGCCGCAACGAGCAGTACTTC.

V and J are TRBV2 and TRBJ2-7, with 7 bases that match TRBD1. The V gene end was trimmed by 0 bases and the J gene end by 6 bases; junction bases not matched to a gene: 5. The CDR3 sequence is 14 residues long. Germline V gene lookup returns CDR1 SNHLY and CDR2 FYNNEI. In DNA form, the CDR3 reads TGTGCCAGCAGTGAAGCGCGTCAGGGGGTCGAGCAGTACTTC. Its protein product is CASSEARQGVEQYF.

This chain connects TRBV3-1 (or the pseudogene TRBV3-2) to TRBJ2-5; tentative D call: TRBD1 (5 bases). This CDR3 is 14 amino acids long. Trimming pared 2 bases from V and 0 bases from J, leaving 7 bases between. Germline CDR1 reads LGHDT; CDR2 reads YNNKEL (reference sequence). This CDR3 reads CASSQPGNQETQYF. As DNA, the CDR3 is TGTGCCAGCAGCCAACCAGGGAACCAAGAGACCCAGTACTTC.

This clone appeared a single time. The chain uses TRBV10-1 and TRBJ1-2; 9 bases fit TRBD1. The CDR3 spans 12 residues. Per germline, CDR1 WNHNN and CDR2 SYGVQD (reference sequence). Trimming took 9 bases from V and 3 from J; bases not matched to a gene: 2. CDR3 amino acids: CARRTGDYGYTF. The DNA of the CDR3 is TGCGCCAGGAGGACAGGGGACTATGGCTACACCTTC.

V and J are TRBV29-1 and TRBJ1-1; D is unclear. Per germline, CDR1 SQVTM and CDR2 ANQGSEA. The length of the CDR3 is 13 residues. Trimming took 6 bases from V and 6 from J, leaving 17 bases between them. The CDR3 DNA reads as TGCAGCGTCAGAGGGCCAGGTCAAGCTGAAGCTTTCTTT. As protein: CSVRGPGQAEAFF.

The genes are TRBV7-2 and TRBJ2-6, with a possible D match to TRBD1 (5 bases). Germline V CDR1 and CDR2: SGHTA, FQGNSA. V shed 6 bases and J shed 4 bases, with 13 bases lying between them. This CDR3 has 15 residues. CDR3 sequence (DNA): TGTGCCAGCAGTTCAGGGTTTTACGGGGCCAACGTCCTGACTTTC. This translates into CASSSGFYGANVLTF.

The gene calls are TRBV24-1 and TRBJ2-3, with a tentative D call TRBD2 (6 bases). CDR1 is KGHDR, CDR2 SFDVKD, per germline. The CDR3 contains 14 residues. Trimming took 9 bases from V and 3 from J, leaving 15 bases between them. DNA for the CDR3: TGTGCCACCTCCTCGCGGGGTCGGACAGATACGCAGTATTTT. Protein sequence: CATSSRGRTDTQYF.

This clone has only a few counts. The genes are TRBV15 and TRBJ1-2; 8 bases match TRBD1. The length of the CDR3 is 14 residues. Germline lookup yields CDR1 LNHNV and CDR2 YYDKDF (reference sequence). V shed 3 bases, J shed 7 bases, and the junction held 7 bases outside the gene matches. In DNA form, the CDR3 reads TGTGCCACCAGCAGTGGACAGGGTTCGGCTGGCTACACCTTC. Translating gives CATSSGQGSAGYTF.

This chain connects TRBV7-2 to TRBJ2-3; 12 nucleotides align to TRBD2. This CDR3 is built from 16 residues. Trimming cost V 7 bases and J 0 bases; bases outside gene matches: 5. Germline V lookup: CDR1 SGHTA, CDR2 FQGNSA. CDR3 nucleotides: TGTGCCAGCAAGACTAGCGGGAGTTGGAGCACAGATACGCAGTATTTT. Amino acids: CASKTSGSWSTDTQYF.

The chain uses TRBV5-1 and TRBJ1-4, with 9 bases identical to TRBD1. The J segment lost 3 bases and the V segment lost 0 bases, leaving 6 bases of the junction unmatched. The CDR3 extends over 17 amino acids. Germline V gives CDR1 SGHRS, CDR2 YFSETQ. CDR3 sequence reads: CASSLAGRTGANEKLFF. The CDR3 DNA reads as TGCGCCAGCAGCTTGGCGGGGAGGACAGGGGCTAATGAAAAACTGTTTTTT.

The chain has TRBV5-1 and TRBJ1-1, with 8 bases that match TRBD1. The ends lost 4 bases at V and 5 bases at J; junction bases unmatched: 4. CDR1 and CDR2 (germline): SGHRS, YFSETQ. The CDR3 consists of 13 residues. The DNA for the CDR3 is TGCGCCAGCAGCCAAACAGGGGGTACTGAAGCTTTCTTT. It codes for CASSQTGGTEAFF.

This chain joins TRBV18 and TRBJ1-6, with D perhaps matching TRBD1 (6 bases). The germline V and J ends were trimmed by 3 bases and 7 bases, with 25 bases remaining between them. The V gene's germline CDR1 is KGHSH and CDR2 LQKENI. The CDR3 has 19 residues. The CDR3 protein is CASSPLVIGPGQMNSPLHF. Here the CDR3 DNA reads TGTGCCAGCTCACCTTTAGTTATCGGCCCGGGACAAATGAATTCACCCCTCCACTTT.

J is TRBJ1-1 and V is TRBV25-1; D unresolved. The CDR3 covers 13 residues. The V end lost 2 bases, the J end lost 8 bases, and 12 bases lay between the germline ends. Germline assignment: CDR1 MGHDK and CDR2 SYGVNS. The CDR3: CASSERPGFEAFF. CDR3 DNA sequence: TGTGCCAGCAGTGAACGGCCGGGGTTCGAAGCTTTCTTT.